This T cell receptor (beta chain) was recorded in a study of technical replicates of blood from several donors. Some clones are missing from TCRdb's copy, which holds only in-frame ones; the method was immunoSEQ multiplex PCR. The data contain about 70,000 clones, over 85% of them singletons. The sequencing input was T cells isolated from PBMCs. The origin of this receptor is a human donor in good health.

CDR3: CASSLDGRAPDTQYF. CDR3 DNA: TGTGCCAGCAGCTTAGACGGGAGGGCCCCAGATACGCAGTATTTT. The chain uses TRBV7-2 and TRBJ2-3; TRBD2 matches 8 bases. The ends lost 1 base at V and 4 bases at J; junction bases unmatched: 4. The CDR3 sequence is 15 residues long. Germline V CDR1 and CDR2: SGHTA, FQGNSA.